The following is a T cell receptor (beta chain) sequence with its context. Its antigen is currently unknown. This sample is part of a study of shared clonotypes between healthy human individuals. The protocol was immunoSEQ multiplex PCR, while the TCRdb copy is restricted to in-frame clones and leaves out a portion. Of 2 million to 2.5 million clones listed, about 92% are singletons. General study results and limits: Incompleteness in sorted-subset sequencing, despite large depth, was shown by rarefaction. The study sampled only blood, and tissue repertoires likely differ.

The CDR3 runs to 15 residues. The germline V gene has CDR1 MNHNS and CDR2 SASEGT. Trimming removed 6 bases from V and 4 bases from J; junction bases left unmatched: 11. The chain couples TRBV6-1 to TRBJ2-5, with TRBD1 matching 7 bases. This clonotype was obtained from a man between 18 and 35 years old in good health. Some clones in this sample may be carry-over from other donors' samples. Sequences were obtained from naive CD4+ T cells from PBMCs. Subset in this sample: CD45RA+ positively selected. CDR3 amino acids: CASRGDRAARETQYF. In nucleotides, the CDR3 is TGTGCCAGCAGGGGAGACAGGGCGGCACGAGAGACCCAGTACTTC.